Listed here are 4 T cell receptor beta chains from one sample, sequenced in a study of radiotherapy plus CTLA-4 blockade in lung cancer. Assay: immunoSEQ multiplex PCR; the TCRdb copy retains only in-frame clones and omits some. The sample carries 30,000 to 45,000 clones, 72% recorded once. Specimen: peripheral blood, collected from a patient treated with radiotherapy plus ipilimumab. The receptors derive from a human donor with non-small cell lung cancer who had stable disease on radiotherapy plus ipilimumab.

The rearrangement links TRBV29-1 to TRBJ1-2; 10 bases are a match to TRBD1. The germline V gene has CDR1 SQVTM and CDR2 ANQGSEA. CDR3 length: 13 residues. Trimming cost V 6 bases and J 2 bases; bases outside gene matches: 3. CDR3: CSVWTGGNYGYTF. CDR3 bases: TGCAGCGTGTGGACAGGGGGAAACTATGGCTACACCTTC.

The genes are TRBV6-1 and TRBJ1-6; D remains ambiguous. The CDR3 has 15 amino acids. CDR1 is MNHNS and CDR2 is SASEGT in the germline V gene. The V end lost 5 bases, the J end lost 7 bases, and 15 bases lay between the germline ends. DNA for the CDR3: TGTGCCAGCAGTCCTCGTGGCCCGGGGAATTCACCCCTCCACTTT. This sequence encodes CASSPRGPGNSPLHF.

The chain recombines TRBV10-3 with TRBJ2-7; a possible D gene is TRBD2 (5 bases). V gave up 8 bases and J gave up 0 bases, with 5 bases separating them. Germline CDR1 ENHRY, CDR2 SYGVKD. CDR3 length equals 11 residues. The CDR3 region is CAIGSSYEQYF. The CDR3 DNA reads TGTGCCATCGGGAGCTCCTACGAGCAGTACTTC.

The gene calls are TRBV11-1 and TRBJ2-5; D is perhaps TRBD1 (5 bases). V lost 5 bases and J lost 1, with 11 bases in between. The CDR3 is made up of 14 amino acids. CDR1 and CDR2 (germline): SGHAT, FQDESV (reference sequence). CDR3 amino acids: CASSPRQIQETQYF. The CDR3 nucleotides read TGTGCCAGCAGCCCGAGACAGATCCAAGAGACCCAGTACTTC.